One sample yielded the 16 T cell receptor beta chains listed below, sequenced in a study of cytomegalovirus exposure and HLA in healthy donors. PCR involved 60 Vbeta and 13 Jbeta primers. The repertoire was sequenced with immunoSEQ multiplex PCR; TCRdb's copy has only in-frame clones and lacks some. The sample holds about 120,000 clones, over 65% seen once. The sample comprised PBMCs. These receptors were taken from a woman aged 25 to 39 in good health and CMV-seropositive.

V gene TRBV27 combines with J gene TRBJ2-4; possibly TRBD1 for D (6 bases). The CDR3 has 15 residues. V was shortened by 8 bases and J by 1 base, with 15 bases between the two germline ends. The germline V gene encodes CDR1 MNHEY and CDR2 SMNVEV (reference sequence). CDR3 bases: TGTGCCAGCCAATCCCTCAGGGGCGCCAAAAACATTCAGTACTTC. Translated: CASQSLRGAKNIQYF.

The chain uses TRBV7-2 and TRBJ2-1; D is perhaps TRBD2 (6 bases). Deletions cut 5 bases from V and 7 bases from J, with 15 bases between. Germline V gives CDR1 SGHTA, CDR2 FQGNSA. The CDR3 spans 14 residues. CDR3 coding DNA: TGTGCCAGCAGCAACACCCGGGCGGGGAATGAGCAGTTCTTC. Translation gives CASSNTRAGNEQFF.

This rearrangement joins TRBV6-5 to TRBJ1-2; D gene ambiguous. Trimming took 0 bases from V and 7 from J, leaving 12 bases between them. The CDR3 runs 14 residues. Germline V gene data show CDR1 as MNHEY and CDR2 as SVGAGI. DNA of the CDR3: TGTGCCAGCAGTTACTCTGGGGAGTTGGTTGGCTACACCTTC. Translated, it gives CASSYSGELVGYTF.

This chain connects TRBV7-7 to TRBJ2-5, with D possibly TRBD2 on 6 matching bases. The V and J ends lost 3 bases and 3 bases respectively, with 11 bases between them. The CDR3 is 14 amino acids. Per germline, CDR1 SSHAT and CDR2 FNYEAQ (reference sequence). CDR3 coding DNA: TGTGCCAGCAGCTTGCGGGACTGGGAAGAGACCCAGTACTTC. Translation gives CASSLRDWEETQYF. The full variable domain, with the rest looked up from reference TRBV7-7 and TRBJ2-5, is GAGVSQSPRYKVTKRGQDVTLRCDPISSHATLYWYQQALGQGPEFLTYFNYEAQPDKSGLPSDRFSAERPEGSISTLTIQRTEQRDSAMYRCASSLRDWEETQYFGPGTRLLVL.

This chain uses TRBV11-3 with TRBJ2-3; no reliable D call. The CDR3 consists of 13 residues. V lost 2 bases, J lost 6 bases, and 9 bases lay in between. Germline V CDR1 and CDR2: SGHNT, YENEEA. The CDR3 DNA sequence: TGTGCCAGCAGCTTATCCCTCGGGGATACGCAGTATTTT. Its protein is CASSLSLGDTQYF.

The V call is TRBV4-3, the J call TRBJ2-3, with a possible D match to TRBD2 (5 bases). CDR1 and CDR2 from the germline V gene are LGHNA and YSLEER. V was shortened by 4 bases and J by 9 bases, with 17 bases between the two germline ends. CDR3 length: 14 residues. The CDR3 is CASSPWSQERTQYF. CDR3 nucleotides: TGCGCCAGCAGCCCCTGGTCCCAAGAGCGGACGCAGTATTTT.

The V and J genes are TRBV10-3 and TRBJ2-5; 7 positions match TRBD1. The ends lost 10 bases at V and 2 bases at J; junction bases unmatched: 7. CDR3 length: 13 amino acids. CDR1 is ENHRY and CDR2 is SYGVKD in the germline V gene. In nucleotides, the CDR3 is TGTGCCAGCCAGGGACAGCCTCAAGAGACCCAGTACTTC. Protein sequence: CASQGQPQETQYF.

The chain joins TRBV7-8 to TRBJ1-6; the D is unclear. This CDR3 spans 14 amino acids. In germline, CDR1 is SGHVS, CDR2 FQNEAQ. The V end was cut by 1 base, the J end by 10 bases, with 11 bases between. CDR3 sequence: CASSLEGVRSPLHF. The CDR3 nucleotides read TGTGCCAGCAGCTTAGAGGGAGTTAGGTCACCCCTCCACTTT.

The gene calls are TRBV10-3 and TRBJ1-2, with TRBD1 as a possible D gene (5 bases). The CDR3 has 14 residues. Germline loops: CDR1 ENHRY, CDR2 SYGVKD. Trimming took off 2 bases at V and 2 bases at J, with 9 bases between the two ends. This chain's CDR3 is CAISELGLNYGYTF. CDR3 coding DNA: TGTGCCATCAGTGAGCTGGGGCTGAACTATGGCTACACCTTC.

The CDR3 nucleotides read TGCAGCGTTGGGCGGGGGGGCCGCACAGATACGCAGTATTTT. This gives the protein CSVGRGGRTDTQYF. The chain couples TRBV29-1 to TRBJ2-3; 9 positions agree with TRBD2. CDR3 length: 14 amino acids. Germline V CDR1 and CDR2: SQVTM, ANQGSEA. V trimming: 4 bases; J trimming: 1 base; junction bases outside the gene matches: 3.

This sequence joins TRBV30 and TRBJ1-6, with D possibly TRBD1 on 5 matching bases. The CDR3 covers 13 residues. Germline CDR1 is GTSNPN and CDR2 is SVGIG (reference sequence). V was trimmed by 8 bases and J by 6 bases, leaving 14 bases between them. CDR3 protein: CAGDFGGNSPLHF. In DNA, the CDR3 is TGTGCCGGGGACTTTGGGGGTAATTCACCCCTCCACTTT. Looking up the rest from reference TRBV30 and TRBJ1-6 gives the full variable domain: SQTIHQWPATLVQPVGSPLSLECTVEGTSNPNLYWYRQAAGRGLQLLFYSVGIGQISSEVPQNLSASRPQDRQFILSSKKLLLSDSGFYLCAGDFGGNSPLHFGNGTRLTVT.

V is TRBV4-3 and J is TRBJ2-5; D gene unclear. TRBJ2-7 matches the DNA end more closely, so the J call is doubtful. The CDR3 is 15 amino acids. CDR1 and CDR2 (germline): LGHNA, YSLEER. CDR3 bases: TGCGCCAGCAGCCAGTATTGGGGTGGGGCCTACGAGCAGTACTTC. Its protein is CASSQYWGGAYEQYF.

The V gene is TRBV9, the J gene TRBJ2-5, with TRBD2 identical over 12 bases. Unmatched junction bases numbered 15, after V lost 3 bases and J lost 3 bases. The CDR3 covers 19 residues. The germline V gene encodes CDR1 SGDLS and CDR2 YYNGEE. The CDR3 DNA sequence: TGTGCCAGCAGCGCCCGGTCTAGCGGGGGGGCAGGCCCCAAAGAGACCCAGTACTTC. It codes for CASSARSSGGAGPKETQYF.

CDR3 loop: CASSESTRTGSTDTQYF. The DNA for the CDR3 is TGCGCCAGCAGTGAGTCAACCCGGACAGGAAGCACAGATACGCAGTATTTT. This sequence joins TRBV10-2 and TRBJ2-3; 7 bases map to TRBD1. The CDR3 contains 17 residues. With 0 bases clipped from V and 0 bases from J, the junction kept 6 bases outside the gene matches. The germline CDR1 and CDR2 sequences are WSHSY and SAAADI.

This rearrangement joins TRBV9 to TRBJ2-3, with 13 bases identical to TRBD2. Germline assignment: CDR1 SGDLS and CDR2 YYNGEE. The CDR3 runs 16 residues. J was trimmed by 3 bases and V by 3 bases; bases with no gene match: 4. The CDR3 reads CASSATSGGRTDTQYF. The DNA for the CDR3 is TGTGCCAGCAGCGCGACTAGCGGGGGGAGGACAGATACGCAGTATTTT. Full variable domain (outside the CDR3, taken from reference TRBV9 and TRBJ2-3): DSGVTQTPKHLITATGQRVTLRCSPRSGDLSVYWYQQSLDQGLQFLIQYYNGEERAKGNILERFSAQQFPDLHSELNLSSLELGDSALYFCASSATSGGRTDTQYFGPGTRLTVL.

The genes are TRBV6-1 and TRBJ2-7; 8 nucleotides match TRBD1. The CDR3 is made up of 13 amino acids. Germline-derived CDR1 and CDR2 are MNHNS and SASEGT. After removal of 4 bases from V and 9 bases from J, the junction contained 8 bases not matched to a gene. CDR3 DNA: TGTGCCAGCAGTGTCTTGGACAGGGAGTGGCAGTACTTC. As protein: CASSVLDREWQYF.